This TCR beta chain was sequenced in a study of T-cell reconstitution after alpha-beta-depleted transplantation in children. The CDR3 covers 15 residues. Losses at the gene ends were 3 bases for V and 4 bases for J; bases not matched to a gene: 6. CDR1 and CDR2 from the germline V gene are SGHTA and FQGTGA. A few counts support this clonotype. Unique molecular identifiers were incorporated during preparation of the TCRbeta library. TCRdb redid the calling of the PCR reads with MiXCR, one entry per CDR3 protein. The table includes 450,000 to 600,000 distinct CDR3 sequences, approximately 29% detected once.

This TCR was recovered from a human donor who donated a stem cell graft to a child with aplastic anemia. The chain recombines TRBV7-3 with TRBJ2-3; 8 nucleotides match TRBD2. This sample comprised PBMCs from the stem cell graft donor, obtained from the stem cell graft. DNA for the CDR3: TGTGCCAGCAGCTTGTACGGGACTAGGGCAGATACGCAGTATTTT. Translating it yields CASSLYGTRADTQYF.